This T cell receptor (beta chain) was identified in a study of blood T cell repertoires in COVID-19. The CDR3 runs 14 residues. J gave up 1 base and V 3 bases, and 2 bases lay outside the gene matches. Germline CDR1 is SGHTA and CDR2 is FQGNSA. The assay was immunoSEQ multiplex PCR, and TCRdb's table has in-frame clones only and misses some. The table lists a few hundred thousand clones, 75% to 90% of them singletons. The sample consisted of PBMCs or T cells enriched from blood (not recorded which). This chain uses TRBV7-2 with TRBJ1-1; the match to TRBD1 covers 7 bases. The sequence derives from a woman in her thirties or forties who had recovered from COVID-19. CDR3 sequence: CASSFRTGNTEAFF. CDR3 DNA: TGTGCCAGCAGCTTCCGGACAGGGAACACTGAAGCTTTCTTT.